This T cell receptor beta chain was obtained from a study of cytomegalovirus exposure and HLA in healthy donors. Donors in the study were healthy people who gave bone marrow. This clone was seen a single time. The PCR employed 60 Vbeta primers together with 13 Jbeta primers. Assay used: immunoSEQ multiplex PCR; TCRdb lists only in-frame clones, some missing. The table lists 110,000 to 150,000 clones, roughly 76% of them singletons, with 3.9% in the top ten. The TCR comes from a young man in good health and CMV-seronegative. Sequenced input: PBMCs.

DNA for the CDR3: TGTGCCAGCAGCCTCCCTCTGGAGGATACGCAGTATTTT. Translation gives CASSLPLEDTQYF. V and J are TRBV28 and TRBJ2-3; D uncertain. There are 13 residues in the CDR3. V lost 6 bases and J 6 bases, leaving 13 bases between the germline ends. CDR1 and CDR2 (germline): MDHEN, SYDVKM.